This T cell receptor (beta chain) was obtained from a study of a mutant IDH1 vaccine in newly diagnosed glioma. On the study more broadly: The patients were given eight vaccinations, one each in weeks 1, 3, 5, 7, 11, 15, 19 and 23. The start of vaccination came 4-6 weeks after radiotherapy alone, or with temozolomide cycles. Most patients had received both radiotherapy and temozolomide, the prior options being radiotherapy, temozolomide, or both.

Sample time point: week 5, during vaccination. The content of each vaccine dose was 300 ug of mutant IDH1 20-mer peptide, and topical imiquimod accompanied it. V shed 0 bases, J shed 6 bases, and the junction held 7 bases outside the gene matches. The germline CDR1 and CDR2 sequences are SGDLS and YYNGEE. CDR3 size: 15 residues. Concerning this clone: Its matching antigen is unknown.

Produced via immunoSEQ multiplex PCR; TCRdb's table is partial and in-frame only. The profile shows about 25,000 clones, 65% to 85% of them singletons. The sample here was PBMCs, taken from a glioma patient whose treatment included an IDH1 peptide vaccine. The chain combines TRBV9 with TRBJ1-2, with 8 positions matching TRBD1. The sequence was obtained from a man in his forties with glioma. This chain's CDR3 is CASSVGDRNLDGYTF. As DNA, the CDR3 is TGTGCCAGCAGCGTAGGGGACAGGAATTTAGATGGCTACACCTTC.